This T cell receptor (beta chain) was sequenced for a study of Ad26.COV2.S vaccination and SARS-CoV-2 variants. Treatment: 15 to 20 received Ad26.COV2.S at low or high dose, single or two shots; several received placebo; per-sample allocation not given. All samples were drawn on day 63, counting from the first vaccine or placebo injection. The V end was cut by 0 bases, the J end by 7 bases, with 19 bases between. There are 18 residues in the CDR3. Germline lookup yields CDR1 SGHVS and CDR2 FQNEAQ. Clones were read by immunoSEQ multiplex PCR, and TCRdb kept only the in-frame ones, dropping some. The data contain about 440,000 clones, 80% to 95% of them seen just once; the ten biggest clones take up around 4.5%.

The clonotype comes from a person aged 18 to 59 who received the Ad26.COV2.S COVID-19 vaccine or a placebo. The chain uses TRBV7-8 and TRBJ1-6; D unclear. The input for sequencing was peripheral blood, taken in a trial of Ad26.COV2.S vaccine versus placebo. The CDR3 DNA reads as TGTGCCAGCAGCTTAGCGGTCGCCGCCCGCCGATCAAATTCACCCCTCCACTTT. It is translated as CASSLAVAARRSNSPLHF.